This entry is about one T cell receptor (beta chain). A read error may produce the germline difference seen at one junction end. In the original analysis: Quantification of nucleated cells was approximated via reference gene primer amplification. TCRdb's table, derived via immunoSEQ multiplex PCR, lists solely in-frame clones and lacks some. V and J calls plus clone size are reproduced from that table; the DNA served to infer D and trimming. The table has about 75,000 clones, around 79% seen once; the top ten hold 5% to 6%. This CDR3 has 13 residues. This specimen comes from a study of blood T cell repertoires in COVID-19. Turning to the study itself: Whether acute or convalescent, the COVID-19 samples came from the United States, Italy and Spain. Sources were T cells, B-cell-depleted T cells, or PBMCs; the material itself was cDNA or gDNA.

This TCR was recovered from a woman aged 80 or over with active or convalescent COVID-19. V is TRBV12-3 or TRBV12-4 and J is TRBJ1-5, with D hard to call. The specimen was peripheral blood. CDR3 sequence: CASSRDSDQPQHF. CDR3 in DNA: TGTGCCAGTTCCCGGGATAGCGATCAGCCCCAGCATTTT.